These 9 T cell receptor beta chains came from one sample sequenced in a study of vaccination effects on CD4 cells after COVID-19. Sequencing followed a ViraFEST assay step that expanded antigen-specific CD4+ T cells with viral peptide pools. Culture lasted about nine days before CD4+ T cell isolation. The vaccine given was either BNT162b2 or mRNA-1273, in two doses. The table came from immunoSEQ multiplex PCR; TCRdb's copy has only in-frame clones and leaves some out. The sample contains 15,000 to 20,000 clones, 76% of which appear only once. The antigens of these receptors remain unknown. Sequencing was performed on CD4+ T cells from PBMCs cultured with HCoV-NL63 spike peptides, taken after COVID-19 vaccination. The source of these receptors is a human donor who received a COVID-19 vaccine.

This clone was seen more than once but under ten times. The chain is built from TRBV2 and TRBJ1-2; the match to TRBD1 covers 11 bases. The CDR3 totals 14 residues. J was trimmed by 8 bases and V by 7 bases; bases with no gene match: 9. The germline gives CDR1 SNHLY, CDR2 FYNNEI. The CDR3 here is CASTYGQGALGYTF. Here the CDR3 DNA reads TGTGCCAGCACCTATGGACAGGGGGCGCTGGGCTACACCTTC.

The chain couples TRBV5-1 to TRBJ2-2; D gene ambiguous. The CDR3 covers 19 residues. Trimming removed 0 bases from V and 1 base from J, with 19 bases in between. The germline V gene encodes CDR1 SGHRS and CDR2 YFSETQ. CDR3 in amino acids: CASSLAFLRKGMNTGELFF. In nucleotides, the CDR3 is TGCGCCAGCAGCTTGGCCTTCCTGCGTAAGGGAATGAACACCGGGGAGCTGTTTTTT.

CDR3 sequence reads: CASSFYLDTQYF. Here the CDR3 DNA reads TGTGCCAGCAGCTTTTACTTGGATACGCAGTATTTT. This chain links TRBV5-4 with TRBJ2-3; D uncertain. Germline CDR1 and CDR2: SGHNT and YYREEE (reference sequence). V was clipped by 2 bases and J by 6 bases, with 7 bases between them. The CDR3 totals 12 residues.

This clone turned up a few times. The rearrangement uses TRBV28 and TRBJ2-7; the D gene is possibly TRBD1 (6 bases). There are 12 residues in the CDR3. V lost 8 bases to trimming and J lost 3 bases, with 11 bases between them. Germline CDR1 MDHEN, CDR2 SYDVKM. The CDR3 is CASSQGDYEQYF. For the CDR3, the DNA is TGTGCCAGCTCACAGGGAGACTACGAGCAGTACTTC.

The chain recombines TRBV7-9 with TRBJ1-2, with no clear D. The CDR3 length is 15 residues. Germline-derived CDR1 and CDR2 are SEHNR and FQNEAQ (reference sequence). Trimming took off 5 bases at V and 3 bases at J, with 16 bases between the two ends. The CDR3 DNA follows: TGTGCCAGCAGCGTCGGGCAGGTGAATGACTATGGCTACACCTTC. It yields the protein CASSVGQVNDYGYTF.

J is TRBJ2-7 and V is TRBV20-1; TRBD2 matches 12 bases. With 3 bases clipped from V and 7 bases from J, the junction kept 10 bases outside the gene matches. The germline gives CDR1 DFQATT, CDR2 SNEGSKA (reference sequence). This CDR3 spans 15 amino acids. CDR3 residues: CSASSRLAGEGEQYF. The CDR3 nucleotides read TGCAGTGCTAGTTCCCGACTAGCGGGAGAGGGGGAGCAGTACTTC.

This chain uses TRBV4-3 with TRBJ1-2; D gene unclear. V was clipped by 0 bases and J by 4 bases, with 12 bases between them. This CDR3 comprises 15 residues. Germline lookup yields CDR1 LGHNA and CDR2 YSLEER. The CDR3 DNA reads as TGCGCCAGCAGCCAAGATTGGGAGGCCGCCTATGGCTACACCTTC. Amino acids: CASSQDWEAAYGYTF.

The chain recombines TRBV7-3 with TRBJ2-1, with a possible D match to TRBD2 (5 bases). Trimming stripped 5 bases from V and 1 base from J, with 12 bases between. Looked up from germline, CDR1 is SGHTA and CDR2 is FQGTGA. There are 15 residues in the CDR3. As DNA, the CDR3 is TGTGCCAGCAGCCTGGACTCGACGTCCTACAATGAGCAGTTCTTC. It encodes CASSLDSTSYNEQFF.

The V call is TRBV6-5, the J call TRBJ1-4; no clear D gene. Trimming left V 8 bases short and J 7 bases short, with 14 bases between. The V gene's germline CDR1 is MNHEY and CDR2 SVGAGI. CDR3 length equals 13 residues. CDR3 in amino acids: CASGRVWGEKLFF. CDR3 sequence (DNA): TGTGCCAGCGGAAGGGTTTGGGGTGAAAAACTGTTTTTT.